Each of the 20 T cell receptor beta chains below was sequenced from the same sample in a study of T cell repertoires in cytomegalovirus infection. MiXCR, applied by TCRdb to the reads, yields one record per CDR3 protein. The data show roughly 600,000 distinct CDR3 sequences, approximately 24% seen once. Sequencing input: CD8+ T cells from PBMCs. These receptors came from a human donor in good health (CMV status not recorded). Some clones in this sample may be carry-over from other donors' samples.

The chain joins TRBV6-1 to TRBJ2-7, with 8 bases lining up with TRBD1. After removal of 7 bases from V and 2 bases from J, the junction contained 7 bases not matched to a gene. CDR3 length: 14 amino acids. Per the germline V gene, CDR1 is MNHNS and CDR2 is SASEGT. DNA of the CDR3: TGTGCCAGCATGGGCAGGGGGCGCGCCTACGAGCAGTACGTC. Amino acids: CASMGRGRAYEQYV.

The gene calls are TRBV14 and TRBJ1-2; D is ambiguous. V gave up 0 bases and J gave up 3 bases, with 11 bases separating them. Germline V gene data show CDR1 as SGHDN and CDR2 as FVKESK. This CDR3 has 15 amino acids. In DNA, the CDR3 is TGTGCCAGCAGCCAAGATCGCCAAACATACTATGGCTACACCTTC. It encodes CASSQDRQTYYGYTF.

This clonotype was recorded a few times. The J gene is TRBJ2-1, the V gene TRBV28; D possibly corresponds to TRBD2 (5 bases). Germline CDR1 is MDHEN and CDR2 is SYDVKM. Trimming removed 5 bases from V and 3 bases from J, with 11 bases in between. This CDR3 spans 14 amino acids. CDR3 nucleotides: TGTGCCAGCAGTCCCTCTGACTACTACAATGAGCAGTTCTTC. Translating gives CASSPSDYYNEQFF.

This chain uses TRBV2 with TRBJ2-7; 7 positions agree with TRBD1. V shed 0 bases, J shed 5 bases, and the junction held 10 bases outside the gene matches. CDR1 and CDR2 from the germline V gene are SNHLY and FYNNEI. This CDR3 spans 16 amino acids. The CDR3 sequence: CASSEAPETGIDEQYV. The DNA for the CDR3 is TGTGCCAGCAGTGAAGCGCCGGAGACAGGGATCGACGAGCAGTACGTC.

This clonotype appeared a few times. This CDR3 is missing its conserved last phenylalanine or tryptophan, likely due to a read error. V usage is TRBV6-5 and J usage is TRBJ2-5; unclear D gene. This CDR3 comprises 13 residues. The germline CDR1 and CDR2 sequences are MNHEY and SVGAGI. The CDR3 DNA sequence: TGTGCCAGCCGCCGCTGGGCCGAGGAGATCCAGTACTCC. It is translated as CASRRWAEEIQYS.

This clonotype was detected a few times. Written as DNA, the CDR3 is TGTGCCAGCCTCGCGGCCATTCTAGGAAACGGGGAGCTGTTTTTT. Its translation is CASLAAILGNGELFF. The chain couples TRBV12-3 or TRBV12-4 to TRBJ2-2; D not certain. V was shortened by 8 bases and J by 7 bases, with 20 bases between the two germline ends. This CDR3 has 15 amino acids.

This clonotype was observed at least ten times. The chain has TRBV7-8 and TRBJ1-2; D possibly corresponds to TRBD1 (6 bases). Germline values: CDR1 SGHVS, CDR2 FQNEAQ. This CDR3 has 18 amino acids. V was pared by 5 bases and J by 7 bases, with 29 bases between. In DNA, the CDR3 is TGTGCCAGCAGCCAAAGGGCCACAAGCTACAGGGATTCGCCTGGCTACACCTTC. Its protein product is CASSQRATSYRDSPGYTF.

On this clonotype: The CDR3 does not end in the conserved phenylalanine or tryptophan, so this is likely a read error. This chain links TRBV2 with TRBJ2-3, with 11 bases identical to TRBD2. The J segment lost 0 bases and the V segment lost 0 bases, leaving 8 bases of the junction unmatched. This CDR3 comprises 19 residues. The germline gives CDR1 SNHLY, CDR2 FYNNEI. The CDR3 protein is CASSEADPGLAASTDTQYL. CDR3 nucleotides: TGTGCCAGCAGTGAAGCGGATCCGGGACTAGCGGCTAGCACAGATACGCAGTATTTA.

There are many counts of this clonotype. CDR3 sequence (DNA): TGTGCCAGTGATGACCCTCCTAATGAAAAACTGTTTTTT. This encodes CASDDPPNEKLFF. The rearrangement joins TRBV19 to TRBJ1-4; D gene unclear. Germline V lookup: CDR1 LNHDA, CDR2 SQIVND (reference sequence). V lost 8 bases to trimming and J lost 3 bases, with 10 bases between them. CDR3 size: 13 residues.

This clonotype was picked up a small number of times. The DNA of the CDR3 is TGTGCCAGCATCGAGGTGGGGGGAATTGATCAGCCCCAGCATTTT. Amino acid sequence: CASIEVGGIDQPQHF. The rearrangement links TRBV28 to TRBJ1-5; weak D call: TRBD1 (5 bases). Per germline, CDR1 MDHEN and CDR2 SYDVKM. V was clipped by 7 bases and J by 5 bases, with 18 bases between them. The CDR3 runs to 15 residues.

The chain uses TRBV28 and TRBJ1-5, with 9 nucleotides matching TRBD1. V trimming: 8 bases; J trimming: 6 bases; junction bases outside the gene matches: 11. This CDR3 has 15 residues. Germline V gives CDR1 MDHEN, CDR2 SYDVKM. CDR3 region: CASWLITGGGQPQHF. In DNA, the CDR3 is TGTGCCAGCTGGCTTATCACAGGGGGCGGTCAGCCCCAGCATTTT.

This clonotype was seen only a few times. The V call is TRBV5-6, the J call TRBJ1-4, with D possibly TRBD1 on 6 matching bases. This CDR3 contains 15 residues. Germline loops: CDR1 SGHDT, CDR2 YYEEEE. With 3 bases removed from V and 8 bases from J, the gap between germline ends came to 17 bases. In DNA, the CDR3 is TGTGCCAGCAGCTCCTGGGGAGGGGGAGAAGAAAAACTGTTTTTT. Its translation is CASSSWGGGEEKLFF.

The gene calls are TRBV7-9 and TRBJ1-1; TRBD1 matches 8 bases. CDR1 is SEHNR, CDR2 FQNEAQ, per germline (reference sequence). The CDR3 consists of 15 residues. V shed 4 bases, J shed 3 bases, and the junction held 7 bases outside the gene matches. The DNA for the CDR3 is TGTGCCAGCAGCTCTAAACCGACAGGGGACACTGAAGCTTTCTTT. Its translation: CASSSKPTGDTEAFF.

A few counts support this clonotype. This chain joins TRBV6-2 or TRBV6-3 and TRBJ2-3, with D perhaps matching TRBD1 (5 bases). Trimming shortened V by 6 bases and J by 2 bases, and 12 bases separated the two germline ends. Germline CDR1 is MNHEY and CDR2 is SVGEGT. The CDR3 covers 14 residues. DNA for the CDR3: TGTGCCAGCAGCCGACAGATATACACAGATACGCAGTATTTT. It translates to CASSRQIYTDTQYF.

Comments on this clonotype: Being one base from a much bigger clone, this may be a read error. V is TRBV6-4 and J is TRBJ1-1, with D tentatively TRBD1 (5 bases). Trimming removed 2 bases from V and 8 bases from J, with 15 bases in between. This CDR3 has 14 residues. From germline, CDR1 is MRHNA and CDR2 SNTAGT. The CDR3 loop is CASSDQGLAREAFF. The CDR3, as DNA: TGTGCCAGCAGTGACCAGGGCCTCGCGAGGGAAGCTTTCTTT.

This chain connects TRBV10-3 to TRBJ2-1; D perhaps matches TRBD2 (5 bases). V was clipped by 2 bases and J by 4 bases, with 12 bases between them. Germline lookup yields CDR1 ENHRY and CDR2 SYGVKD. The CDR3 spans 15 residues. The CDR3 bases are TGTGCCATCAGTGAGACGGGGTCGCTATACAATGAGCAGTTCTTC. The encoded protein is CAISETGSLYNEQFF.

The rearrangement links TRBV6-5 to TRBJ2-1; TRBD2 matches 13 bases. The germline V gene encodes CDR1 MNHEY and CDR2 SVGAGI. This CDR3 is 14 amino acids long. Trimming cost V 8 bases and J 6 bases; bases outside gene matches: 4. DNA for the CDR3: TGTGCCAGCTCCGGGACTAGCGGGGTCAATGAGCAGTTCTTC. Translation gives CASSGTSGVNEQFF.

Details on this clonotype: Just one base apart from a much larger clone, this may be a read error. This sequence joins TRBV6-1 and TRBJ2-5; D may correspond to TRBD1 or TRBD2 (6 bases each). The CDR3 totals 14 residues. Germline CDR1 reads MNHNS; CDR2 reads SASEGT. The CDR3 here is CANSGYGGSETQYF. For the CDR3, the DNA is TGTGCCAACAGTGGGTACGGGGGCTCCGAGACCCAGTACTTC.

The rearrangement joins TRBV10-2 to TRBJ1-2; D unresolved. V lost 2 bases, J lost 9 bases, and 13 bases lay in between. Germline V gives CDR1 WSHSY, CDR2 SAAADI. This CDR3 has 13 amino acids. This chain's CDR3 is CASSETATNSYTF. The CDR3 DNA reads as TGCGCCAGCAGTGAGACAGCTACTAACAGCTACACCTTC.

This clonotype was found many times. The chain joins TRBV7-6 to TRBJ2-1; TRBD1 is a possible D gene (5 bases). Germline CDR1 SGHVS, CDR2 FNYEAQ. Trimming removed 2 bases from V and 8 bases from J, with 10 bases in between. The CDR3 consists of 13 residues. Written as DNA, the CDR3 is TGTGCCAGCAGCTTACGGACACGGGATGAGCAGTTCTTC. Encoded protein: CASSLRTRDEQFF.